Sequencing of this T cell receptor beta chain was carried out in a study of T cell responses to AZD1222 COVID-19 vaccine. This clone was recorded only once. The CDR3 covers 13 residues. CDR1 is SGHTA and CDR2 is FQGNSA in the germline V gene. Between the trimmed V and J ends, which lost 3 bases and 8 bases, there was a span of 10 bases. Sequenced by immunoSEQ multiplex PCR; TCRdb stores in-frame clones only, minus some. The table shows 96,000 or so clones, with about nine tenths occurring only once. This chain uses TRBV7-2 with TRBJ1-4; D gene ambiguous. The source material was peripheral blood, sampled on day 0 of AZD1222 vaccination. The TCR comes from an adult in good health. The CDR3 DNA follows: TGTGCCAGCAGCTTGAGGGCTCAGGAAAAACTGTTTTTT. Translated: CASSLRAQEKLFF.